This T cell receptor (beta chain) was retrieved from a study of cytomegalovirus exposure and HLA in healthy donors. At the level of the study: The roughly 120 million unique TCR beta sequences, from roughly 170 million T cells, were found by an earlier analysis. Among the approximately 400 genotyped donors, 65% to 85% were placed in the Caucasian-associated ancestry cluster. Study findings and constraints: Researchers counted 150 to 200 TCR beta chains as cytomegalovirus-associated.

The PCR made use of 60 Vbeta and 13 Jbeta primers. Generated by immunoSEQ multiplex PCR, the TCRdb table keeps only in-frame clones and is missing some. Of fewer than 95,000 clones in the sample, approximately 68% were seen once. Germline CDR1 SEHNR, CDR2 FQNEAQ (reference sequence). This CDR3 has 18 amino acids. The J segment lost 4 bases and the V segment lost 5 bases, leaving 8 bases of the junction unmatched. Note on this clone: Its antigen is unidentified.

The chain is built from TRBV7-9 and TRBJ2-2; 15 bases match TRBD2. What was sequenced was PBMCs. This clonotype originated in a woman aged 45-65 years in good health and CMV-seropositive. DNA of the CDR3: TGTGCCAGCAGCACTCCGGGACTAGCGGGGGGTATCACCGGGGAGCTGTTTTTT. It yields the protein CASSTPGLAGGITGELFF.